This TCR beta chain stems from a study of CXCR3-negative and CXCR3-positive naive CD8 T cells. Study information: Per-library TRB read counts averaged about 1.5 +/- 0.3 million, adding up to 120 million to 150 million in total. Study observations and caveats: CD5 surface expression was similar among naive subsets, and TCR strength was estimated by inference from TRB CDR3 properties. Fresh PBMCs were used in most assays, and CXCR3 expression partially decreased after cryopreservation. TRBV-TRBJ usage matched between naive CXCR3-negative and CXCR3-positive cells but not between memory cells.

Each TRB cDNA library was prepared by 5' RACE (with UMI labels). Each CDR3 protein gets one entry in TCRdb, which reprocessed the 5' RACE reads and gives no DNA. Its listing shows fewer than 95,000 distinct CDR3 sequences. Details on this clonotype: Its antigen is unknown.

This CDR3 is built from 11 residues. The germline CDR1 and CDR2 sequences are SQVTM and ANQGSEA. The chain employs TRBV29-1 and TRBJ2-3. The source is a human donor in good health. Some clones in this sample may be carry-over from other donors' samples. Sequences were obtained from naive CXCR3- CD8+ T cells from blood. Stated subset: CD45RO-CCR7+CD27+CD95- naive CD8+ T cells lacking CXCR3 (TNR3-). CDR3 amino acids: CSVDRTDTQYF.